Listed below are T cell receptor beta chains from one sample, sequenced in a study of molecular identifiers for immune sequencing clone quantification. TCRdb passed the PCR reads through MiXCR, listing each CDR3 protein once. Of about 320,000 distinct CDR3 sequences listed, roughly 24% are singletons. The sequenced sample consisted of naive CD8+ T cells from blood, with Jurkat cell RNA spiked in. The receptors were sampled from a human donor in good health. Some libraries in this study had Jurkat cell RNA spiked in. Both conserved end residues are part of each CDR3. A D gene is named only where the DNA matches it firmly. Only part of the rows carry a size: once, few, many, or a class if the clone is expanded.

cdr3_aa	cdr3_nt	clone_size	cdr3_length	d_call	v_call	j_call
CASSLAWDEQFF	TGTGCCAGCAGCTTAGCTTGGGATGAGCAGTTCTTC	many	12	-	TRBV7-2	TRBJ2-1
CSARNLDRAPLFQETQYF	TGCAGTGCTAGAAATCTGGACAGGGCTCCCCTATTCCAAGAGACCCAGTACTTC	many	18	TRBD1	TRBV20-1	TRBJ2-5
CASSLTEALETQYF	TGTGCCAGCAGTTTAACAGAGGCATTAGAGACCCAGTACTTC	-	14	-	TRBV27	TRBJ2-5
CASTRTGYEQYF	TGTGCCAGCACTCGGACTGGGTACGAGCAGTACTTC	few	12	-	TRBV6-2/TRBV6-3	TRBJ2-7
CASSQDLADYEQYF	TGCGCCAGCAGCCAAGATCTGGCAGACTACGAGCAGTACTTC	few	14	-	TRBV4-3	TRBJ2-7
CASSLPSSDTQYF	TGTGCCAGCAGCCTCCCCTCCTCAGATACGCAGTATTTT	many	13	-	TRBV5-6	TRBJ2-3
CASSSGLAGGPVVYTQYF	TGTGCCAGCAGCTCTGGACTAGCGGGGGGCCCGGTCGTGTATACGCAGTATTTT	few	18	TRBD2	TRBV7-9	TRBJ2-3
CASSDAYSNQPQHF	TGTGCCAGCAGCGATGCGTATAGCAATCAGCCCCAGCATTTT	many	14	-	TRBV9	TRBJ1-5
CATSASSYEQYF	TGTGCCACCAGCGCAAGCTCCTACGAGCAGTACTTC	many	12	-	TRBV15	TRBJ2-7
CASSIGGTSGANVLTF	TGTGCCAGTAGTATTGGGGGAACCTCTGGGGCCAACGTCCTGACTTTC	-	16	-	TRBV19	TRBJ2-6
CASSQEFQGTYEQYF	TGTGCCAGCAGCCAAGAGTTTCAGGGAACCTACGAGCAGTACTTC	-	15	-	TRBV4-2	TRBJ2-7
CSATDSQLGSYNSPLHF	TGCAGTGCAACCGACAGCCAATTGGGCTCCTATAATTCACCCCTCCACTTT	-	17	-	TRBV20-1	TRBJ1-6
CSARDRSASSNQPQHF	TGCAGTGCTAGAGATCGGTCAGCTTCTAGCAATCAGCCCCAGCATTTT	-	16	-	TRBV20-1	TRBJ1-5
CSARGTSGSGEQFF	TGCAGTGCTCGAGGGACTAGCGGGAGCGGTGAGCAGTTCTTC	few	14	TRBD2	TRBV20-1	TRBJ2-1
CASSYLAVADTQYF	TGCGCCAGCAGCTATTTAGCGGTGGCAGATACGCAGTATTTT	many	14	-	TRBV5-1	TRBJ2-3
CASSNGQFMNTETFF	TGTGCCAGCAGCAACGGACAGTTCATGAACACTGAAACTTTCTTT	-	15	-	TRBV5-3	TRBJ1-1
CATSTGVEETQYF	TGTGCCACCAGTACCGGGGTCGAAGAGACCCAGTACTTC	few	13	-	TRBV24-1	TRBJ2-5
CASSLRLAGKDTQYF	TGTGCCAGCAGCTTAAGGCTAGCGGGGAAAGATACGCAGTATTTT	-	15	TRBD2	TRBV7-2	TRBJ2-3
CAISESVRVGTEAFF	TGTGCCATCAGTGAGTCTGTCAGGGTGGGCACTGAAGCTTTCTTT	-	15	-	TRBV10-3	TRBJ1-1
CASCGLAGARGELFF	TGTGCCAGCTGCGGACTAGCGGGAGCCCGCGGGGAGCTGTTTTTT	many	15	TRBD2	TRBV7-9	TRBJ2-2
CASSPGTNEAFF	TGTGCCAGCAGCCCCGGGACAAATGAAGCTTTCTTT	many	12	-	TRBV5-6	TRBJ1-1
CASSYSGAPTEAFF	TGTGCCAGCAGCTACTCAGGGGCCCCCACTGAAGCTTTCTTT	few	14	-	TRBV13	TRBJ1-1
CASSSSDSPYELYF	TGTGCCAGCAGCTCCTCCGACAGCCCCTACGAGCTGTACTTC	-	14	-	TRBV13	TRBJ2-7
CASSSTLAGVAWADTQYF	TGTGCCAGCAGCTCTACACTAGCGGGAGTAGCTTGGGCCGATACGCAGTATTTT	few	18	TRBD2	TRBV13	TRBJ2-3
CSARESEDRVLSPLHF	TGCAGTGCTAGAGAGTCGGAGGACAGAGTTCTCTCACCCCTCCACTTT	few	16	-	TRBV20-1	TRBJ1-6
CASSPGVALIADAQYF	TGTGCCAGCTCCCCTGGGGTAGCGCTTATCGCAGATGCGCAGTATTTT	-	16	-	TRBV6-5	TRBJ2-3
CASSFPGTHSRETQYF	TGTGCCAGCAGTTTTCCGGGGACCCATTCCCGAGAGACCCAGTACTTC	-	16	-	TRBV28	TRBJ2-5
CASSLTITDTQYF	TGTGCCAGCAGCTTAACGATCACAGATACGCAGTATTTT	many	13	-	TRBV7-3	TRBJ2-3
CASSLWSGQPQHF	TGTGCCAGCAGTTTATGGTCGGGGCAGCCCCAGCATTTT	many	13	-	TRBV12-3/TRBV12-4	TRBJ1-5
CSVQGVMETQYF	TGCTCAGTGCAGGGAGTTATGGAGACGCAGTACTTC	-	12	-	TRBV29-1	TRBJ2-5
CSATQRALAGYEGYEQYF	TGCAGTGCCACCCAGAGGGCACTAGCGGGATACGAGGGCTACGAGCAGTACTTC	-	18	TRBD2	TRBV20-1	TRBJ2-7
CSAQGTGELFF	TGCAGCGCGCAGGGGACCGGGGAGCTGTTTTTT	many	11	-	TRBV29-1	TRBJ2-2
CASSYSTGGLRPGELFF	TGTGCCAGCAGTTACTCGACCGGGGGGCTAAGACCCGGGGAGCTGTTTTTT	many	17	-	TRBV6-5	TRBJ2-2
CASSSPNPEAFF	TGTGCCAGCAGTTCCCCGAACCCTGAAGCTTTCTTT	many	12	-	TRBV12-3/TRBV12-4	TRBJ1-1
CASSYGTGVSDEQYF	TGTGCCAGCAGTTACGGGACAGGGGTATCGGATGAGCAGTACTTC	many	15	TRBD1	TRBV6-5	TRBJ2-7
CATSTGQGYEQYF	TGTGCCACCAGCACGGGACAGGGCTACGAGCAGTACTTC	many	13	TRBD1	TRBV15	TRBJ2-7
CASSLGVDFEAFF	TGTGCCAGCAGTTTAGGGGTGGATTTTGAAGCTTTCTTT	-	13	-	TRBV27	TRBJ1-1
CASSSYPYDLTDTQYF	TGTGCCAGCAGCTCTTACCCCTACGACCTCACAGATACGCAGTATTTT	many	16	-	TRBV7-2	TRBJ2-3
CASSILGRDTQYF	TGTGCCAGTAGTATTTTAGGGCGTGATACGCAGTATTTT	-	13	-	TRBV19	TRBJ2-3
CSARVFPHEQYF	TGCAGTGCTAGAGTGTTTCCCCACGAGCAGTACTTC	few	12	-	TRBV20-1	TRBJ2-7
CASSQSDSTNSPLHF	TGCGCCAGCAGCCAATCGGACAGTACTAATTCACCCCTCCACTTT	-	15	-	TRBV4-3	TRBJ1-6
CASSLGRSYYNEQFF	TGCGCCAGCAGCTTGGGTCGCAGCTACTACAATGAGCAGTTCTTC	few	15	-	TRBV5-1	TRBJ2-1
CASSPTLGALQPQHF	TGTGCCAGCAGCCCAACACTAGGGGCGCTGCAGCCCCAGCATTTT	few	15	-	TRBV27	TRBJ1-5
CASSQGWGLNEQYF	TGCGCCAGCAGCCAAGGTTGGGGGCTTAACGAGCAGTACTTC	-	14	-	TRBV4-3	TRBJ2-7
CASSYSPGREQYF	TGTGCCAGCAGTTACTCGCCAGGACGGGAGCAGTACTTC	few	13	-	TRBV6-5	TRBJ2-7
CASSFEGAYEQYF	TGTGCCAGCAGCTTTGAGGGTGCCTACGAGCAGTACTTC	-	13	-	TRBV11-1	TRBJ2-7